These 10 T cell receptor beta chains share one sample of origin, sequenced in a study of shared clonotypes between healthy human individuals. Profiling relied on immunoSEQ multiplex PCR, and the TCRdb table lists in-frame clones only, not all of them. The sample records approximately 2,200,000 clones, 85% to 95% being singletons. Naive CD8 populations comprised CD45RO-negative cells positively selected for CCR7, excluding terminally differentiated effector memory CD45RA+ cells. Sequencing input: naive CD8+ T cells from PBMCs. The receptors derive from a man aged 18 to 35 in good health. Some clones in this sample may be carry-over from other donors' samples.

The chain joins TRBV9 to TRBJ2-1; D perhaps matches TRBD2 (5 bases). Trimming removed 4 bases at V and 2 bases at J, with 13 bases between. CDR1 and CDR2 (germline): SGDLS, YYNGEE. There are 15 residues in the CDR3. The chain's CDR3 is CASSSSLGPYNEQFF. The CDR3 DNA reads as TGTGCCAGCAGCTCTAGCTTAGGCCCCTACAATGAGCAGTTCTTC.

The chain joins TRBV6-1 to TRBJ1-3, with D uncertain. The CDR3 totals 14 residues. Germline V lookup: CDR1 MNHNS, CDR2 SASEGT. The germline V and J ends were trimmed by 6 bases and 0 bases, with 9 bases remaining between them. CDR3 amino acids: CASRTGYSGNTIYF. The CDR3 DNA follows: TGTGCCAGCAGGACGGGGTACTCTGGAAACACCATATATTTT.

This sequence joins TRBV5-6 and TRBJ2-7; 7 bases match TRBD2. The CDR3 sequence is 14 residues long. CDR1 and CDR2 from the germline V gene are SGHDT and YYEEEE. The V and J ends lost 4 bases and 5 bases, in that order; junction bases with no gene match: 9. CDR3 DNA sequence: TGTGCCAGCAGCCCCGGGGGGTATGGGAACGAGCAGTACTTC. It specifies CASSPGGYGNEQYF.

For the CDR3, the DNA is TGTGCCAGCCTCAGGCTAGCGTGGCCTAATACGCAGTATTTT. Protein product: CASLRLAWPNTQYF. This chain uses TRBV5-6 with TRBJ2-3, with TRBD2 as a possible D gene (6 bases). Germline CDR1 SGHDT, CDR2 YYEEEE. The length of the CDR3 is 14 residues. The V gene lost 7 bases and the J gene lost 7 bases, with 19 bases spanning the gap.

This clone has a single count. Other DNA sequences in this sample translate to the same CDR3. This chain connects TRBV19 to TRBJ2-1, with 8 bases aligning to TRBD2. Germline V gene lookup returns CDR1 LNHDA and CDR2 SQIVND (reference sequence). The CDR3 length is 15 residues. V dropped 6 bases and J dropped 1; count of bases not matched to a gene: 5. The CDR3 DNA follows: TGTGCCAGTAGCCCTACTAGCGGATCCTACAATGAGCAGTTCTTC. This gives the protein CASSPTSGSYNEQFF.

A note on this clone: The same CDR3 is also encoded by other DNA sequences in this sample. The chain couples TRBV27 to TRBJ2-7; 8 bases fit TRBD1. This CDR3 has 14 residues. Germline-derived CDR1 and CDR2 are MNHEY and SMNVEV (reference sequence). V was clipped by 2 bases and J by 1 base; unmatched bases: 1. CDR3 bases: TGTGCCAGCAGTTTACAGGGGGCGTCCTACGAGCAGTACTTC. Protein sequence: CASSLQGASYEQYF.

The rearrangement joins TRBV7-3 to TRBJ1-6; possible D gene TRBD1, 6 bases. V lost 2 bases, J lost 0 bases, and 17 bases lay in between. CDR1 and CDR2 (germline): SGHTA, FQGTGA. This CDR3 contains 19 residues. The CDR3 here is CASSLRGPAISSYNSPLHF. The DNA for the CDR3 is TGTGCCAGCAGCTTACGGGGGCCAGCGATTAGCTCCTATAATTCACCCCTCCACTTT.

To note about this clone: This same CDR3 is encoded by further DNA sequences in the sample. The chain is built from TRBV9 and TRBJ2-3, with D perhaps given as TRBD1 or TRBD2 (6 bases each). From germline, CDR1 is SGDLS and CDR2 YYNGEE. Trimming removed 0 bases from V and 3 bases from J, with 8 bases in between. This CDR3 has 14 amino acids. The CDR3 DNA sequence: TGTGCCAGCAGCGTAGGGAGGGGGACAGATACGCAGTATTTT. Residues: CASSVGRGTDTQYF.

V is TRBV5-1 and J is TRBJ2-4; D not certain. CDR3 length: 15 residues. V shed 4 bases and J shed 1 base, with 12 bases lying between them. Germline CDR1 reads SGHRS; CDR2 reads YFSETQ. The CDR3, as DNA: TGCGCCAGCAGCGCAGATTCTCGGGCCAAAAACATTCAGTACTTC. This codes for CASSADSRAKNIQYF. Drawing the rest from reference TRBV5-1 and TRBJ2-4, the complete variable domain is KAGVTQTPRYLIKTRGQQVTLSCSPISGHRSVSWYQQTPGQGLQFLFEYFSETQRNKGNFPGRFSGRQFSNSRSEMNVSTLELGDSALYLCASSADSRAKNIQYFGAGTRLSVL.

J is TRBJ1-5 and V is TRBV9; a possible D gene is TRBD1 (5 bases). This CDR3 is built from 15 residues. Germline V gives CDR1 SGDLS, CDR2 YYNGEE. V was shortened by 4 bases and J by 2 bases, with 13 bases between the two germline ends. The CDR3 nucleotides are TGTGCCAGCAGCCTCGGGGCTTCGGGCAATCAGCCCCAGCATTTT. Protein product: CASSLGASGNQPQHF.